The 22 T cell receptor beta chains below all came from one sample that was sequenced in a study of T cells in Graves' hyperthyroidism and ophthalmopathy. RNA transcripts were the template for amplifying TCR beta CDR3 regions. With the HTBI primer set, the TCR CDR3 went through a first round of RT-PCR. TCRdb re-analysed the multiplex PCR reads in MiXCR, keeping a single row per CDR3 protein. The table has about 260,000 distinct CDR3 sequences, 20% to 25% seen once. The sequenced material came from blood. These receptors originate from a man aged 40-49 years with Graves' hyperthyroidism that later progressed to Graves' ophthalmopathy.

The table lists this clonotype with many counts. This chain joins TRBV20-1 and TRBJ2-5; weak D call: TRBD2 (5 bases). Germline V gene data show CDR1 as DFQATT and CDR2 as SNEGSKA (reference sequence). Trimming cost V 4 bases and J 5 bases, with 11 bases left between them. The CDR3 spans 12 residues. The chain's CDR3 is CSANPRGETQYF. The CDR3 nucleotides read TGCAGTGCTAATCCTCGCGGGGAGACCCAGTACTTC.

In its sample, this clonotype was seen many times. The chain links TRBV12-3 or TRBV12-4 to TRBJ2-7; D gene unclear. The CDR3 length is 14 residues. The ends were cut back, 6 bases at V and 3 bases at J, with 15 bases in the middle. The chain's CDR3 is CASRLSGRSYEQYF. In DNA form, the CDR3 reads TGTGCCAGCAGACTGAGTGGCAGGAGCTACGAGCAGTACTTC.

This clonotype has a count of ten or more. The chain has TRBV11-2 and TRBJ1-1; perhaps TRBD1 as D (5 bases). The germline CDR1 and CDR2 sequences are SGHAT and FQNNGV. This CDR3 spans 16 amino acids. The germline V and J ends were trimmed by 5 bases and 5 bases, with 21 bases remaining between them. DNA for the CDR3: TGTGCCAGCAGCACCCCTAGGGACCCTAGGGGAACTGAAGCTTTCTTT. Translated: CASSTPRDPRGTEAFF.

The J gene is TRBJ1-3, the V gene TRBV27, with D unresolved. Trimming left V 5 bases short and J 4 bases short, with 6 bases between. Germline-derived CDR1 and CDR2 are MNHEY and SMNVEV (reference sequence). There are 12 residues in the CDR3. The CDR3 reads CASSGSGNTIYF. CDR3 coding DNA: TGTGCCAGCAGTGGCAGCGGAAACACCATATATTTT.

This chain connects TRBV6-1 to TRBJ2-7; no definite D call. Germline V gene sequence: CDR1 MNHNS, CDR2 SASEGT. This CDR3 spans 14 amino acids. V lost 0 bases and J lost 0, with 6 bases in between. CDR3 residues: CASSEADNSYEQYF. CDR3 DNA sequence: TGTGCCAGCAGTGAAGCAGACAACTCCTACGAGCAGTACTTC.

Many counts were recorded for this clonotype. The V and J genes are TRBV24-1 and TRBJ1-2; no definite D call. The V and J ends lost 8 bases and 4 bases respectively, with 10 bases between them. This CDR3 contains 12 residues. Germline values: CDR1 KGHDR, CDR2 SFDVKD. In DNA, the CDR3 is TGTGCCACCATGGAACCCGGCTATGGCTACACCTTC. Amino acids: CATMEPGYGYTF.

This sequence joins TRBV19 and TRBJ2-7, with 9 bases lining up with TRBD1. In germline, CDR1 is LNHDA, CDR2 SQIVND (reference sequence). The CDR3 length is 16 residues. V dropped 0 bases and J dropped 6; count of bases not matched to a gene: 9. The CDR3 here is CASSIDPTGGWFEQYF. The CDR3 coding sequence is TGTGCCAGTAGTATAGATCCAACAGGGGGCTGGTTCGAGCAGTACTTC.

This clonotype came up many times. The chain is built from TRBV5-6 and TRBJ2-4, with 11 positions matching TRBD1. The V and J ends lost 4 bases and 2 bases, in that order; junction bases with no gene match: 5. This CDR3 has 16 amino acids. Looked up from germline, CDR1 is SGHDT and CDR2 is YYEEEE. This CDR3 reads CASSARTGGPKNIQYF. DNA for the CDR3: TGTGCCAGCAGCGCCAGGACAGGGGGCCCCAAAAACATTCAGTACTTC.

The rearrangement joins TRBV12-3 or TRBV12-4 to TRBJ2-2, with 11 bases that match TRBD2. The CDR3 runs 18 residues. Trimming at V came to 3 bases and at J to 0 bases, leaving 6 bases not matched to a gene. This CDR3 is CASSFATSGNANTGELFF. Here the CDR3 DNA reads TGTGCCAGCAGTTTCGCGACTAGCGGGAACGCGAACACCGGGGAGCTGTTTTTT.

This clonotype occurred a few times. The V call is TRBV28, the J call TRBJ2-7; 7 bases are a match to TRBD1. The V gene end was trimmed by 2 bases and the J gene end by 1 base; junction bases not matched to a gene: 8. The CDR3 spans 16 residues. CDR1 is MDHEN, CDR2 SYDVKM, per germline. The CDR3 region is CASSLGPGQASYEQYF. The CDR3 DNA sequence: TGTGCCAGCAGTTTAGGTCCTGGACAGGCTTCCTACGAGCAGTACTTC.

The chain links TRBV28 to TRBJ1-1; D might be TRBD1 (5 bases). Germline values: CDR1 MDHEN, CDR2 SYDVKM. The CDR3 is 13 residues long. The V and J ends lost 8 bases and 0 bases respectively, with 10 bases between them. For the CDR3, the DNA is TGTGCCAGCGGAGGGGTACTGAACACTGAAGCTTTCTTT. Translation gives CASGGVLNTEAFF.

The rearrangement links TRBV3-1 to TRBJ2-7; D gene uncertain. The germline gives CDR1 LGHDT, CDR2 YNNKEL (reference sequence). V lost 4 bases, J lost 0 bases, and 4 bases lay in between. The CDR3 consists of 12 residues. The CDR3 DNA follows: TGTGCCAGCAGCCGACGCTCCTACGAGCAGTACTTC. This gives the protein CASSRRSYEQYF.

This clonotype was seen ten or more times. This rearrangement joins TRBV2 to TRBJ2-5; 8 bases map to TRBD2. CDR1 SNHLY and CDR2 FYNNEI come from the germline V gene. J lost 5 bases, V lost 2 bases, and 7 bases had no gene match. This CDR3 comprises 15 residues. CDR3 sequence: CASSEWREAAETQYF. CDR3 in DNA: TGTGCCAGCAGTGAATGGCGGGAGGCCGCGGAGACCCAGTACTTC.

The V call is TRBV7-2, the J call TRBJ2-5, with D uncertain. The CDR3 contains 15 residues. V dropped 1 base and J dropped 4 bases, with 13 bases sitting between them. CDR1 is SGHTA, CDR2 FQGNSA, per germline. CDR3 loop: CASSLEPLMGETQYF. CDR3 DNA sequence: TGTGCCAGCAGCTTAGAGCCCCTAATGGGAGAGACCCAGTACTTC.

There are many counts of this clonotype. The chain joins TRBV6-1 to TRBJ1-5, with D unresolved. The V gene's germline CDR1 is MNHNS and CDR2 SASEGT. CDR3 length: 15 residues. Trimming took 2 bases from V and 6 from J, leaving 14 bases between them. The CDR3 DNA reads as TGTGCCAGCAGTGAATTCGGGCATTGGCCTCAGCCCCAGCATTTT. Amino acids: CASSEFGHWPQPQHF.

This clonotype came up many times. The rearrangement uses TRBV7-8 and TRBJ2-2; 12 bases are a match to TRBD2. CDR3 length: 18 amino acids. V trimming: 4 bases; J trimming: 6 bases; junction bases outside the gene matches: 12. Germline V gives CDR1 SGHVS, CDR2 FQNEAQ. The CDR3 bases are TGTGCCAGCAGCTCCCGACTAGCGGGAGACCCAACGCCCGGGGAGCTGTTTTTT. Residues: CASSSRLAGDPTPGELFF.

The chain links TRBV29-1 to TRBJ2-7, with no clear D. Germline values: CDR1 SQVTM, CDR2 ANQGSEA. The CDR3 runs 12 residues. Trimming took off 4 bases at V and 2 bases at J, with 9 bases between the two ends. In nucleotides, the CDR3 is TGCAGCGTTGGCGGCGTCGCCTACGAGCAGTACTTC. It codes for CSVGGVAYEQYF.

In its sample, this clonotype was seen many times. The chain is built from TRBV7-9 and TRBJ2-7; D might be TRBD2 (5 bases). CDR1 and CDR2 from the germline V gene are SEHNR and FQNEAQ (reference sequence). V lost 1 base and J lost 5, with 9 bases in between. This CDR3 is built from 13 residues. Here the CDR3 reads CASSLDRRDEQYF. The CDR3 coding sequence is TGTGCCAGCAGCTTAGATCGGCGGGACGAGCAGTACTTC.

This clonotype was recorded at least ten times. V gene TRBV6-1 combines with J gene TRBJ1-5; a possible D gene is TRBD1 (5 bases). The CDR3 is made up of 13 amino acids. The V and J ends lost 7 bases and 5 bases respectively, with 12 bases between them. Germline V gene lookup returns CDR1 MNHNS and CDR2 SASEGT. CDR3 DNA: TGTGCCAGCACTAGGGACCGTGATCAGCCCCAGCATTTT. Translated, it gives CASTRDRDQPQHF.

This clonotype was seen many times. The chain uses TRBV5-5 and TRBJ2-3; D may be TRBD1 (6 bases). This CDR3 has 11 residues. V was trimmed by 3 bases and J by 11 bases, leaving 10 bases between them. Germline V CDR1 and CDR2: SGHKS, YYEKEE (reference sequence). The CDR3: CASSSQGGQYF. The CDR3 bases are TGTGCCAGCAGCTCTCAAGGGGGGCAGTATTTT.

There are many counts of this clonotype. V gene TRBV6-2 or TRBV6-3 combines with J gene TRBJ1-5; D unresolved. CDR3 length: 17 amino acids. In germline, CDR1 is MNHEY, CDR2 SVGEGT. Between the trimmed V and J ends, which lost 0 bases and 0 bases, there was a span of 12 bases. CDR3 region: CASSYSISGYSNQPQHF. The CDR3 bases are TGTGCCAGCAGTTACTCGATATCGGGGTATAGCAATCAGCCCCAGCATTTT.

At least ten counts were recorded for this clonotype. The CDR3 nucleotides read TGCGCCAGCAGTGAGTACAGGAACTATGGCTACACCTTC. The encoded protein is CASSEYRNYGYTF. This rearrangement joins TRBV10-2 to TRBJ1-2, with D perhaps matching TRBD1 (5 bases). Looked up from germline, CDR1 is WSHSY and CDR2 is SAAADI. Trimming removed 1 base from V and 2 bases from J, with 5 bases in between. CDR3 length: 13 amino acids.